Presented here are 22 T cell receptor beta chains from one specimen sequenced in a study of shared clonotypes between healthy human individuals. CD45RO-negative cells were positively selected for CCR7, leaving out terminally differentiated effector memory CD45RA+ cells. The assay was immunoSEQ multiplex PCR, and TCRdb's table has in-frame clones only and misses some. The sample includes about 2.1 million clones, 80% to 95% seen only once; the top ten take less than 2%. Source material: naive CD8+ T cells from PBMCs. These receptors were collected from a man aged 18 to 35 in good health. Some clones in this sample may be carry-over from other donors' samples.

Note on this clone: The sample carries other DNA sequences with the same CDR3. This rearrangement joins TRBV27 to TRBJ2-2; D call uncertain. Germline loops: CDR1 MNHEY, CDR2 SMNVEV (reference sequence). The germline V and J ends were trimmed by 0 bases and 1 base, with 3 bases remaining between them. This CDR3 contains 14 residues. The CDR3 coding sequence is TGTGCCAGCAGTTTATCGGGGAACACCGGGGAGCTGTTTTTT. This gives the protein CASSLSGNTGELFF.

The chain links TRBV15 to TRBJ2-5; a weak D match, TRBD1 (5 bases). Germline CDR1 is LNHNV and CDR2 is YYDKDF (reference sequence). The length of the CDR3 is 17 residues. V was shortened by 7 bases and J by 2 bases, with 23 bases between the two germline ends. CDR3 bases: TGTGCCACCACCAGGGATCGGACACACCCGACTCAAGAGACCCAGTACTTC. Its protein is CATTRDRTHPTQETQYF.

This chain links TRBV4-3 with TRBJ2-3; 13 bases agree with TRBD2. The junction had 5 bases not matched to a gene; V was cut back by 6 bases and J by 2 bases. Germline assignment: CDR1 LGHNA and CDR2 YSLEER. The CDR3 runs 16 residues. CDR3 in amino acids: CASRLLAGGSTDTQYF. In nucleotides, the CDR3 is TGCGCCAGCAGATTACTAGCGGGAGGGTCCACAGATACGCAGTATTTT.

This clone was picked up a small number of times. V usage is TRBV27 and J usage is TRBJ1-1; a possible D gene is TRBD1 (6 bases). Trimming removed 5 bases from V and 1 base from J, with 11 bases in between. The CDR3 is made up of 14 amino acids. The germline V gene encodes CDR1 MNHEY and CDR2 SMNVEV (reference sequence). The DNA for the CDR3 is TGTGCCAGCAGTCCAGGACAGAAGAACACTGAAGCTTTCTTT. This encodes CASSPGQKNTEAFF.

The CDR3 sequence: CASSPFTSGSYNEQFF. CDR3 nucleotide sequence: TGTGCCAGCAGCCCTTTTACTAGCGGGAGTTACAATGAGCAGTTCTTC. The rearrangement uses TRBV7-8 and TRBJ2-1, with 11 bases lining up with TRBD2. The CDR3 is 16 residues long. Germline CDR1 reads SGHVS; CDR2 reads FQNEAQ. V was clipped by 5 bases and J by 4 bases; unmatched bases: 7.

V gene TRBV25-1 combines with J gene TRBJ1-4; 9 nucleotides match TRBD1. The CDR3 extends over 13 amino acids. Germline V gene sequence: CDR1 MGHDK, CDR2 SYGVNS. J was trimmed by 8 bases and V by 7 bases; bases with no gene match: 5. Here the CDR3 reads CASMDRGREKLFF. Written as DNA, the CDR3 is TGTGCCAGCATGGACAGGGGACGAGAAAAACTGTTTTTT.

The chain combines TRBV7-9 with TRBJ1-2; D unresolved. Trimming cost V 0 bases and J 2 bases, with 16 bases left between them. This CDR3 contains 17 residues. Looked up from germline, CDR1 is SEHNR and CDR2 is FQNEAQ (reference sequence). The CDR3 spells CASSLAQLRVQNYGYTF. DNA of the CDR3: TGTGCCAGCAGCTTAGCCCAACTCCGTGTACAGAACTATGGCTACACCTTC.

DNA for the CDR3: TGTGCCACCAGCAGCCTTTGGGCGGGTAGCACAGATACGCAGTATTTT. Its translation: CATSSLWAGSTDTQYF. V is TRBV15 and J is TRBJ2-3; the D gene is possibly TRBD2 (5 bases). Germline V gives CDR1 LNHNV, CDR2 YYDKDF (reference sequence). V was cut by 3 bases and J by 0 bases, with 13 bases left in between. The length of the CDR3 is 16 residues.

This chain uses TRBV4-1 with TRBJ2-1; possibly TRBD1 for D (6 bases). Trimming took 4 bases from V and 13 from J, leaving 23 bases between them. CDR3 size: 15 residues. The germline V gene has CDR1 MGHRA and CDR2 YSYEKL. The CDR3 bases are TGCGCCAGCAGCCCGAACGACAGGATGATAATCCTCCAGTTCTTC. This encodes CASSPNDRMIILQFF.

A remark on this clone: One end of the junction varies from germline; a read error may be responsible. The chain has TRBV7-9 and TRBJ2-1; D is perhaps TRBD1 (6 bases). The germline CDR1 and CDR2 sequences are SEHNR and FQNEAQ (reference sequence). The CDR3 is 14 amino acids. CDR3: CASSLGKFRDTIVF. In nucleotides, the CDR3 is TGTGCCAGCAGCTTAGGGAAGTTTAGGGACACGATAGTCTTC.

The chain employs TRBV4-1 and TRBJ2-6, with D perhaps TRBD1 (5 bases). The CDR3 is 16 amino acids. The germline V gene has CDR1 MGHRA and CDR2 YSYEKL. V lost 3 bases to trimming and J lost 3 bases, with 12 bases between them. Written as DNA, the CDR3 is TGCGCCAGCAGCCACACCCAGGGTGTTGGGGCCAACGTCCTGACTTTC. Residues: CASSHTQGVGANVLTF.

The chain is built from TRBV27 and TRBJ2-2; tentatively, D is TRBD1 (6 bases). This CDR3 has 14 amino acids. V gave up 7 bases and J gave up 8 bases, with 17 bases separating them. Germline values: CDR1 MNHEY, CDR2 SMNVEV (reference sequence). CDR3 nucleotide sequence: TGTGCCAGCACCCCCCCAGGGGATCCTGGGGAGCTGTTTTTT. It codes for CASTPPGDPGELFF.

The DNA for the CDR3 is TGCGCCAGCAGCCAAACCGGGACAGGGCACGAGCAGTACTTC. Translated, it gives CASSQTGTGHEQYF. The chain is built from TRBV4-3 and TRBJ2-7, with 9 bases matching TRBD1. Germline-derived CDR1 and CDR2 are LGHNA and YSLEER. The CDR3 runs 14 residues. V was clipped by 2 bases and J by 5 bases; unmatched bases: 4.

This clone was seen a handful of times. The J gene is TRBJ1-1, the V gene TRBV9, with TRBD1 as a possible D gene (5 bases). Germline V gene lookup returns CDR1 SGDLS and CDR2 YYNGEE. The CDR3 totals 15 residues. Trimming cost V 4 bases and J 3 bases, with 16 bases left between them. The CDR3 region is CASSSSRKGDTEAFF. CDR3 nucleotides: TGTGCCAGCAGCTCCTCCCGGAAAGGGGACACTGAAGCTTTCTTT.

CDR3 bases: TGTGCCACAAGAGACAGGGATGTTGCCTACGAGCAGTACTTC. Translating gives CATRDRDVAYEQYF. V usage is TRBV19 and J usage is TRBJ2-7; 7 positions agree with TRBD1. Germline lookup yields CDR1 LNHDA and CDR2 SQIVND (reference sequence). The CDR3 consists of 14 residues. The J segment lost 2 bases and the V segment lost 10 bases, leaving 11 bases of the junction unmatched.

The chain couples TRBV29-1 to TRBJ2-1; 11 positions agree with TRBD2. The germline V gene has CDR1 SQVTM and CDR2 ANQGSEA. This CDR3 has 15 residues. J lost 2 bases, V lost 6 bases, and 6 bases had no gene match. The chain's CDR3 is CSVVAGGDPYNEQFF. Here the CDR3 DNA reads TGCAGCGTGGTAGCGGGAGGGGACCCCTACAATGAGCAGTTCTTC.

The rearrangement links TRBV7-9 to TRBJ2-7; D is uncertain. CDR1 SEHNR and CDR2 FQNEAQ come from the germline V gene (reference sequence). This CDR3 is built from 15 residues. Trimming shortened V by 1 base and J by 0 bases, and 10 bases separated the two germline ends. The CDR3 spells CASSLGSAASYEQYF. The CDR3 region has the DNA TGTGCCAGCAGCTTAGGGTCTGCGGCCTCCTACGAGCAGTACTTC.

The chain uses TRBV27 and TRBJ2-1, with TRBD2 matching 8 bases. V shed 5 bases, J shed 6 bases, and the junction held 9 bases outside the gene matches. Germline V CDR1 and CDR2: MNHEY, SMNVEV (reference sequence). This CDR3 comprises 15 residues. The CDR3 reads CASSLGTRARNEQFF. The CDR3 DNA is TGTGCCAGCAGTCTAGGGACTAGAGCTCGCAATGAGCAGTTCTTC.

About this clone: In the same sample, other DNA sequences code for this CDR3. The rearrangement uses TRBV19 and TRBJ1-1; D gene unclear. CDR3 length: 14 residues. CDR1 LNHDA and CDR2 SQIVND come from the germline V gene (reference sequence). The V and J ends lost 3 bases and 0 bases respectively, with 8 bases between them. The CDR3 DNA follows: TGTGCCAGTAGTATCGGTCAGCTGAACACTGAAGCTTTCTTT. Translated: CASSIGQLNTEAFF.

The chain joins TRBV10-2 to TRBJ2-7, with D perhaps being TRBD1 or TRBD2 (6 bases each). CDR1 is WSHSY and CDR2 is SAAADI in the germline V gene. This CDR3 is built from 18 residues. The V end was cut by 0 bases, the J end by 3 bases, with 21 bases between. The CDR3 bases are TGCGCCAGCAGTGAGTCGGGGGGCGCCCATGAGGGAGACTACGAGCAGTACTTC. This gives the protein CASSESGGAHEGDYEQYF.

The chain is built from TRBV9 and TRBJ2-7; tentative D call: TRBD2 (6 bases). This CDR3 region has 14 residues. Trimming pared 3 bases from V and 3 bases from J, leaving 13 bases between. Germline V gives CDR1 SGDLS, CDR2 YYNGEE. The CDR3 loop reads CASSGSGYNYEQYF. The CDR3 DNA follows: TGTGCCAGCAGCGGTAGCGGCTACAACTACGAGCAGTACTTC.

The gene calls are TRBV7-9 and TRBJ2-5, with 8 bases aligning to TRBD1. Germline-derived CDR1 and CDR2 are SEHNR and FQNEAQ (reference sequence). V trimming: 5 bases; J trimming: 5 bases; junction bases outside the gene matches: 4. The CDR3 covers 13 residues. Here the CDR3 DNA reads TGTGCCAGCAGCCGCCAGGGGGCTGAGACCCAGTACTTC. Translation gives CASSRQGAETQYF. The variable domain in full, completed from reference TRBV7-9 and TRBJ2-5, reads DTGVSQNPRHKITKRGQNVTFRCDPISEHNRLYWYRQTLGQGPEFLTYFQNEAQLEKSRLLSDRFSAERPKGSFSTLEIQRTEQGDSAMYLCASSRQGAETQYFGPGTRLLVL.